The TCR beta chain under discussion was sequenced for a study of PD-1 blockade in classical Hodgkin lymphoma. Clones were read by immunoSEQ multiplex PCR, and TCRdb kept only the in-frame ones, dropping some. The repertoire holds fewer than 40,000 clones, with about 88% as singletons. V trimming: 6 bases; J trimming: 7 bases; junction bases outside the gene matches: 18. The CDR3 spans 17 residues. Germline V gives CDR1 SGHRS, CDR2 YFSETQ. The table lists this clone with a count of one. Time point specified: cycle 4 day 1 (C4D1), after five to seven weeks of nivolumab. Every single patient, without exception, relapsed after autologous stem cell transplantation, and brentuximab vedotin exposure varied. Starting with thawed PBMCs, CD4+ T cells were purified by magnetic negative selection.

The V and J genes are TRBV5-1 and TRBJ2-2; TRBD1 matches 7 bases. This TCR was recovered from a human donor with classical Hodgkin lymphoma. Sequences were derived from CD4+ T cells from blood, sampled before the fourth cycle of nivolumab. The CDR3 DNA follows: TGCGCCAGCAAACCCCGCGTTACGACAGGGCAGATCGGGGAGCTGTTTTTT. Residues: CASKPRVTTGQIGELFF.